The 16 T cell receptor beta chains below were found in one sample sequenced in a study of Graves' ophthalmopathy and Graves' hyperthyroidism. Transcripts of RNA were the source for amplifying TCR beta CDR3 regions. The first-round RT-PCR employed HTBI primers together with the Qiagen OneStep RT-PCR kit. A multiplex PCR was then performed as the second round. Each CDR3 protein is one row after TCRdb ran MiXCR on the multiplex PCR reads. Of 500,000 to 800,000 distinct CDR3 sequences listed, about two fifths are singletons. The sample taken for sequencing was peripheral blood. Receptors originate from an adult man with Graves' ophthalmopathy.

This clonotype has a count of ten or more. This chain uses TRBV19 with TRBJ1-1; D is uncertain. The V gene lost 10 bases and the J gene lost 2 bases, with 8 bases spanning the gap. The CDR3 extends over 11 amino acids. Germline CDR1 LNHDA, CDR2 SQIVND (reference sequence). The CDR3 sequence: CATRVNTEAFF. The CDR3 nucleotides read TGTGCCACCCGAGTAAACACTGAAGCTTTCTTT.

The chain is built from TRBV25-1 and TRBJ2-7; D may be TRBD1 (6 bases). The DNA matches TRBJ2-1 better at its end, which makes the J call doubtful. The CDR3 is made up of 17 amino acids. Germline V gene sequence: CDR1 MGHDK, CDR2 SYGVNS. CDR3 residues: CASSVSAGEQGSNEQFF. The CDR3 nucleotides are TGTGCCAGCAGTGTTTCGGCAGGGGAGCAGGGGAGCAATGAGCAGTTCTTC.

Points on this clonotype: This CDR3 fails to terminate in the conserved phenylalanine or tryptophan, so it likely reflects a read error. The chain has TRBV5-1 and TRBJ2-5, with 14 bases aligning to TRBD2. The CDR3 length is 17 residues. V shed 4 bases, J shed 4 bases, and the junction held 9 bases outside the gene matches. The germline CDR1 and CDR2 sequences are SGHRS and YFSETQ. CDR3 in DNA: TGCGCCAGCAGCGGAGGGACTAGCGGGAGTAGCCCAGAGACCCAGTACTGC. This codes for CASSGGTSGSSPETQYC.

This clonotype was observed at least ten times. The rearrangement joins TRBV6-5 to TRBJ1-1; D gene unclear. The CDR3 is 12 amino acids. Germline lookup yields CDR1 MNHEY and CDR2 SVGAGI. V lost 5 bases to trimming and J lost 2 bases, with 6 bases between them. The CDR3 region is CASSGPNTEAFF. Written as DNA, the CDR3 is TGTGCCAGCAGTGGCCCAAACACTGAAGCTTTCTTT.

This chain links TRBV2 with TRBJ2-7, with unresolved D. CDR1 SNHLY and CDR2 FYNNEI come from the germline V gene. The CDR3 sequence is 15 residues long. Trimming removed 5 bases at V and 3 bases at J, with 17 bases between. CDR3 in DNA: TGTGCCAGCAGTCAAGGGTCGGCCCCATTCTACGAGCAGTACTTC. Amino acids: CASSQGSAPFYEQYF.

The chain links TRBV7-9 to TRBJ1-5; D not certain. Germline V lookup: CDR1 SEHNR, CDR2 FQNEAQ (reference sequence). The CDR3 consists of 15 residues. V dropped 1 base and J dropped 7 bases, with 14 bases sitting between them. The CDR3 spells CASSLEAGAEQPQHF. In DNA, the CDR3 is TGTGCCAGCAGCTTAGAGGCGGGAGCGGAGCAGCCCCAGCATTTT.

This clonotype was seen repeatedly, ten times or more. This chain joins TRBV14 and TRBJ1-4; D might be TRBD1 (5 bases). The V end lost 4 bases, the J end lost 11 bases, and 11 bases lay between the germline ends. The length of the CDR3 is 12 residues. CDR1 and CDR2 from the germline V gene are SGHDN and FVKESK. CDR3 bases: TGTGCCAGCAGCCCCCCGGGGGTCAAACTGTTTTTT. Its protein is CASSPPGVKLFF. The complete variable domain, with remaining parts taken from reference TRBV14 and TRBJ1-4, reads EAGVTQFPSHSVIEKGQTVTLRCDPISGHDNLYWYRRVMGKEIKFLLHFVKESKQDESGMPNNRFLAERTGGTYSTLKVQPAELEDSGVYFCASSPPGVKLFFGSGTQLSVL.

This clonotype appeared a few times. This chain joins TRBV20-1 and TRBJ1-2, with TRBD1 identical over 8 bases. The CDR3 is made up of 14 amino acids. CDR1 DFQATT and CDR2 SNEGSKA come from the germline V gene (reference sequence). J gave up 3 bases and V 5 bases, and 8 bases lay outside the gene matches. The DNA for the CDR3 is TGCAGTGCTGTTGCAGGGGGCTGGGACTATGGCTACACCTTC. As protein: CSAVAGGWDYGYTF.

About this clonotype itself: A much bigger clone sits one base away, suggesting this may be a read error. J is TRBJ2-7 and V is TRBV29-1; the match to TRBD1 covers 11 bases. The CDR3 length is 15 residues. Germline V gene sequence: CDR1 SQVTM, CDR2 ANQGSEA. V was pared by 4 bases and J by 3 bases, with 8 bases of the junction left unmatched. CDR3 region: CSVGGWTGGSYEQYF. For the CDR3, the DNA is TGCAGCGTTGGGGGCTGGACAGGGGGCAGCTACGAGCAGTACTTC.

There are many counts of this clonotype. The chain combines TRBV7-3 with TRBJ2-2; the D is unclear. Looked up from germline, CDR1 is SGHTA and CDR2 is FQGTGA. The ends were cut back, 1 base at V and 0 bases at J, with 6 bases in the middle. The CDR3 totals 15 residues. The CDR3 sequence: CASSLIPANTGELFF. DNA of the CDR3: TGTGCCAGCAGCTTAATTCCAGCGAACACCGGGGAGCTGTTTTTT.

In the case of this clonotype: A much larger clone lies a single base off, so this may be a read error. The rearrangement joins TRBV19 to TRBJ2-7; no clear D gene. This CDR3 contains 13 residues. The germline V gene has CDR1 LNHDA and CDR2 SQIVND (reference sequence). This CDR3 is CVSSIHPSDEQYF. CDR3 coding DNA: TGTGTCAGTAGTATTCACCCCTCCGACGAGCAGTACTTC.

At least ten counts were recorded for this clonotype. The chain is built from TRBV19 and TRBJ1-5; no clear D gene. V lost 3 bases and J lost 4, with 10 bases in between. The CDR3 extends over 14 amino acids. Germline CDR1 and CDR2: LNHDA and SQIVND (reference sequence). The CDR3: CASSMVHGNQPQHF. The CDR3 DNA follows: TGTGCCAGTAGTATGGTGCATGGTAATCAGCCCCAGCATTTT.

V is TRBV2 and J is TRBJ2-7; TRBD2 matches at 14 bases. Trimming cost V 4 bases and J 0 bases; bases outside gene matches: 17. Germline CDR1 SNHLY, CDR2 FYNNEI. This CDR3 contains 21 residues. CDR3 protein: CASSVGVLGLAGGLSSYEQYF. CDR3 nucleotide sequence: TGTGCCAGCAGTGTAGGTGTCTTAGGACTAGCGGGAGGACTGAGCTCCTACGAGCAGTACTTC. The full variable domain, with the rest looked up from reference TRBV2 and TRBJ2-7, is EPEVTQTPSHQVTQMGQEVILRCVPISNHLYFYWYRQILGQKVEFLVSFYNNEISEKSEIFDDQFSVERPDGSNFTLKIRSTKLEDSAMYFCASSVGVLGLAGGLSSYEQYFGPGTRLTVT.

This clonotype was recorded at least ten times. This sequence joins TRBV6-1 and TRBJ2-5; 8 positions agree with TRBD2. This CDR3 contains 15 residues. After removal of 1 base from V and 5 bases from J, the junction contained 6 bases not matched to a gene. CDR1 is MNHNS and CDR2 is SASEGT in the germline V gene. The CDR3 sequence is CASSEVAGGEETQYF. In DNA, the CDR3 is TGTGCCAGCAGTGAAGTTGCGGGGGGCGAGGAGACCCAGTACTTC.

In this sample, this clonotype turned up a few times. J is TRBJ2-7 and V is TRBV6-6; 8 positions match TRBD1. V lost 6 bases and J lost 2; bases outside the gene matches: 6. This CDR3 has 14 amino acids. CDR1 and CDR2 (germline): MNHNY, SVGAGI (reference sequence). The CDR3 coding sequence is TGTGCCAGCAGGGACAGGGTTTTAACCTACGAGCAGTACTTC. Amino acid sequence: CASRDRVLTYEQYF.

Ten or more counts support this clonotype. The J gene is TRBJ1-1, the V gene TRBV7-9; TRBD1 matches 8 bases. The V and J ends lost 3 bases and 4 bases, in that order; junction bases with no gene match: 4. This CDR3 has 14 amino acids. The germline gives CDR1 SEHNR, CDR2 FQNEAQ (reference sequence). Here the CDR3 DNA reads TGTGCCAGCAGCTTCGGACAGGGTGCCACTGAAGCTTTCTTT. Translated, it gives CASSFGQGATEAFF. Full variable domain (outside the CDR3, taken from reference TRBV7-9 and TRBJ1-1): DTGVSQNPRHKITKRGQNVTFRCDPISEHNRLYWYRQTLGQGPEFLTYFQNEAQLEKSRLLSDRFSAERPKGSFSTLEIQRTEQGDSAMYLCASSFGQGATEAFFGQGTRLTVV.